The present TCR beta chain was sequenced within a study of CD8+ T cells in alopecia areata. Overall study: The duration of tofacitinib was 6 to 18 months, with 6 months off drug afterward.

Details on this clone: What it binds is not known.

Study results and caveats: Many expanded lesional clones persisted in scalp and blood during tofacitinib. Lesional scalp exceeded normal scalp in clonality, especially in alopecia totalis/universalis. Tofacitinib significantly decreased scalp clonality and expanded CD8+ clones among top 100.

Once RNA had been extracted, it was reverse transcribed into cDNA to act as the sequencing template. Generated by immunoSEQ multiplex PCR, the TCRdb table keeps only in-frame clones and is missing some. The table includes about 190,000 clones, over 60% detected once. Treatment in this sample: oral pan-JAK inhibitor, 5-10 mg twice daily. The sample in question was CD4+ T cells sorted from blood, obtained at week 4, from a patient treated with tofacitinib. This TCR derives from a human donor with alopecia areata.

The CDR3, as DNA: TGTGCCAGCAGTCCCGTGGAGGGGTACCAAGAGACCCAGTACTTC. Amino acid sequence: CASSPVEGYQETQYF. V usage is TRBV27 and J usage is TRBJ2-5; maybe TRBD2 (6 bases). Trimming left V 5 bases short and J 0 bases short, with 13 bases between. CDR1 is MNHEY and CDR2 is SMNVEV in the germline V gene (reference sequence). The CDR3 spans 15 residues.